The 28 T cell receptor beta chains given below trace back to one sample, sequenced in a study of blood T cell repertoires in COVID-19. The table came from immunoSEQ multiplex PCR; TCRdb's copy has only in-frame clones and leaves some out. Found here are fewer than 400,000 clones, around 92% of them singletons; the top ten hold less than 2%. Sequenced sample: peripheral blood. The origin of the receptors is a woman aged 25 to 39 with COVID-19, enrolled during active disease.

The V and J genes are TRBV5-6 and TRBJ2-3, with D tentatively TRBD2 (5 bases). The germline V and J ends were trimmed by 0 bases and 8 bases, with 7 bases remaining between them. Germline V CDR1 and CDR2: SGHDT, YYEEEE. CDR3 size: 12 residues. The CDR3, as DNA: TGTGCCAGCAGCTTGGGAGGGTTTACGCAGTATTTT. Translated: CASSLGGFTQYF.

The rearrangement links TRBV9 to TRBJ2-3, with TRBD2 as a possible D gene (5 bases). The CDR3 is made up of 16 amino acids. Trimming took 5 bases from V and 2 from J, leaving 18 bases between them. The germline gives CDR1 SGDLS, CDR2 YYNGEE. The CDR3 sequence: CASSERRLFSTDTQYF. CDR3 DNA sequence: TGTGCCAGCAGTGAACGGCGACTATTCTCCACAGATACGCAGTATTTT.

The gene calls are TRBV3-1 (or the pseudogene TRBV3-2) and TRBJ2-3; D perhaps matches TRBD2 (7 bases). The CDR3 has 17 amino acids. Trimming took off 6 bases at V and 2 bases at J, with 21 bases between the two ends. The germline V gene encodes CDR1 LGHDT and CDR2 YNNKEL (reference sequence). The CDR3 DNA reads as TGTGCCAGCAGTCTCAACCACGCGGGGGCAAACACAGATACGCAGTATTTT. This translates into CASSLNHAGANTDTQYF.

The chain joins TRBV9 to TRBJ1-1; the match to TRBD1 covers 10 bases. After removal of 3 bases from V and 10 bases from J, the junction contained 3 bases not matched to a gene. CDR3 size: 12 residues. Germline V CDR1 and CDR2: SGDLS, YYNGEE. CDR3 loop: CASSGGTGVAFF. DNA of the CDR3: TGTGCCAGCAGCGGGGGGACAGGGGTAGCTTTCTTT.

The rearrangement links TRBV12-3 or TRBV12-4 to TRBJ1-5; 8 nucleotides align to TRBD1. The CDR3 extends over 13 amino acids. V shed 6 bases, J shed 6 bases, and the junction held 4 bases outside the gene matches. CDR3 residues: CASRRTGSQPQHF. Written as DNA, the CDR3 is TGTGCCAGCAGACGGACAGGGTCTCAGCCCCAGCATTTT.

The genes are TRBV19 and TRBJ1-6; the match to TRBD1 covers 8 bases. The ends lost 4 bases at V and 7 bases at J; junction bases unmatched: 12. Per the germline V gene, CDR1 is LNHDA and CDR2 is SQIVND (reference sequence). CDR3 size: 17 residues. DNA of the CDR3: TGTGCCAGTAGTAGAAGTTGGGGACAGGACCCCAATTCACCCCTCCACTTT. Its translation is CASSRSWGQDPNSPLHF.

This clone was detected only once. This sequence joins TRBV24-1 and TRBJ2-1, with a tentative D call TRBD2 (5 bases). The V gene's germline CDR1 is KGHDR and CDR2 SFDVKD. This CDR3 region has 14 residues. Trimming took off 5 bases at V and 8 bases at J, with 15 bases between the two ends. The CDR3 coding sequence is TGTGCCACCAGTGGGGCAGGTCCACTAGATGAGCAGTTCTTC. Its translation: CATSGAGPLDEQFF.

The chain has TRBV6-2 or TRBV6-3 and TRBJ2-3; 11 bases map to TRBD2. Per germline, CDR1 MNHEY and CDR2 SVGEGT. J was trimmed by 1 base and V by 0 bases; bases with no gene match: 3. This CDR3 has 17 amino acids. This chain's CDR3 is CASSYSLGLAGTDTQYF. The CDR3, as DNA: TGTGCCAGCAGTTACTCGCTGGGACTAGCGGGCACAGATACGCAGTATTTT.

The chain carries TRBV11-2 and TRBJ1-5; 8 bases line up with TRBD1. The junction had 3 bases not matched to a gene; V was cut back by 5 bases and J by 3 bases. Germline V gives CDR1 SGHAT, CDR2 FQNNGV. The length of the CDR3 is 14 residues. The CDR3 sequence is CASSTGGNNQPQHF. The CDR3 nucleotides are TGTGCCAGCAGCACAGGGGGGAACAATCAGCCCCAGCATTTT.

The J gene is TRBJ2-5, the V gene TRBV19; 9 bases agree with TRBD1. CDR3 size: 13 residues. Germline-derived CDR1 and CDR2 are LNHDA and SQIVND (reference sequence). The ends lost 7 bases at V and 5 bases at J; junction bases unmatched: 5. CDR3 coding DNA: TGTGCCAGTACTCTGACAGGGGGGGAGACCCAGTACTTC. Translation: CASTLTGGETQYF.

This chain links TRBV11-2 with TRBJ1-2, with 7 bases identical to TRBD1. This CDR3 contains 14 residues. Germline values: CDR1 SGHAT, CDR2 FQNNGV. With V trimmed by 5 bases and J by 4 bases, 7 bases remained unmatched. CDR3 nucleotides: TGTGCCAGCAGCACCAGGGGGTTCGGCTATGGCTACACCTTC. Its protein product is CASSTRGFGYGYTF.

This clone was seen only once. The rearrangement uses TRBV6-5 and TRBJ2-1; D is perhaps TRBD2 (7 bases). Trimming took 1 base from V and 8 from J, leaving 15 bases between them. CDR1 and CDR2 (germline): MNHEY, SVGAGI. The CDR3 length is 15 residues. The CDR3 loop is CASSYFPGGAYEQFF. The CDR3 DNA reads as TGTGCCAGCAGTTACTTTCCGGGGGGCGCCTATGAGCAGTTCTTC.

This clone occurred a few times. The J gene is TRBJ2-2, the V gene TRBV27; 11 bases align to TRBD1. The V gene's germline CDR1 is MNHEY and CDR2 SMNVEV (reference sequence). CDR3 length equals 16 residues. V was pared by 3 bases and J by 5 bases, with 5 bases of the junction left unmatched. The CDR3: CASSFTGTGGTGELFF. CDR3 nucleotide sequence: TGTGCCAGCAGTTTTACCGGGACAGGGGGGACCGGGGAGCTGTTTTTT.

The CDR3 spells CASSLATTDTQYF. Here the CDR3 DNA reads TGTGCCAGCAGTTTGGCAACGACAGATACGCAGTATTTT. The chain employs TRBV28 and TRBJ2-3; no reliable D call. The CDR3 is 13 amino acids. V was pared by 3 bases and J by 3 bases, with 7 bases between. Germline-derived CDR1 and CDR2 are MDHEN and SYDVKM.

This chain uses TRBV2 with TRBJ1-3; 8 positions agree with TRBD1. Germline loops: CDR1 SNHLY, CDR2 FYNNEI. There are 14 residues in the CDR3. DNA of the CDR3: TGTGCAGCTGGGGACAGGCACTCTGGAAACACCATATATTTT. Protein: CAAGDRHSGNTIYF.

The V and J genes are TRBV28 and TRBJ1-4; possibly TRBD1 for D (6 bases). Between the trimmed V and J ends, which lost 4 bases and 0 bases, there was a span of 15 bases. In germline, CDR1 is MDHEN, CDR2 SYDVKM. CDR3 size: 17 residues. The CDR3 loop is CASSSSGAGATNEKLFF. For the CDR3, the DNA is TGTGCCAGCAGTTCCTCAGGGGCCGGGGCAACTAATGAAAAACTGTTTTTT.

J is TRBJ2-5 and V is TRBV15; D is unresolved. This CDR3 has 13 amino acids. The V gene lost 0 bases and the J gene lost 4 bases, with 6 bases spanning the gap. From germline, CDR1 is LNHNV and CDR2 YYDKDF (reference sequence). Here the CDR3 DNA reads TGTGCCACCAGCAGAGAACGGAGAGAGACCCAGTACTTC. It encodes CATSRERRETQYF.

V gene TRBV9 combines with J gene TRBJ2-5, with a weak D call TRBD2 (6 bases). Germline assignment: CDR1 SGDLS and CDR2 YYNGEE. The CDR3 sequence is 13 residues long. Deletions cut 1 base from V and 7 bases from J, with 11 bases between. This chain's CDR3 is CASSVNTGGTQYF. In DNA form, the CDR3 reads TGTGCCAGCAGCGTAAATACCGGGGGGACCCAGTACTTC.

This chain uses TRBV7-9 with TRBJ2-1, with 8 nucleotides matching TRBD2. The germline V gene has CDR1 SEHNR and CDR2 FQNEAQ (reference sequence). Losses at the gene ends were 1 base for V and 8 bases for J; bases not matched to a gene: 13. The CDR3 is 17 residues long. The CDR3 DNA reads TGTGCCAGCAGCTTAGGGGTAGCGGGGTTGAGGGTCGATGAGCAGTTCTTC. It translates to CASSLGVAGLRVDEQFF.

The J gene is TRBJ1-5, the V gene TRBV7-2; 8 nucleotides align to TRBD1. Germline assignment: CDR1 SGHTA and CDR2 FQGNSA. This CDR3 has 17 residues. V dropped 1 base and J dropped 4; count of bases not matched to a gene: 9. CDR3 bases: TGTGCCAGCAGCTTAGTGGGGCAGGGGGCTTTGAATCAGCCCCAGCATTTT. The encoded protein is CASSLVGQGALNQPQHF.

This sequence joins TRBV7-2 and TRBJ2-1; tentative D call: TRBD1 (6 bases). Germline V CDR1 and CDR2: SGHTA, FQGNSA. The length of the CDR3 is 14 residues. Trimming cost V 10 bases and J 7 bases, with 20 bases left between them. The CDR3 is CATSTDRGGNEQFF. The CDR3 DNA reads TGTGCCACCTCCACGGACAGAGGTGGGAATGAGCAGTTCTTC. Looking up the rest from reference TRBV7-2 and TRBJ2-1 gives the full variable domain: GAGVSQSPSNKVTEKGKDVELRCDPISGHTALYWYRQSLGQGLEFLIYFQGNSAPDKSGLPSDRFSAERTGGSVSTLTIQRTQQEDSAVYLCATSTDRGGNEQFFGPGTRLTVL.

The rearrangement links TRBV7-9 to TRBJ1-1, with 7 bases matching TRBD1. The CDR3 is made up of 13 amino acids. The V gene's germline CDR1 is SEHNR and CDR2 FQNEAQ (reference sequence). After removal of 6 bases from V and 4 bases from J, the junction contained 5 bases not matched to a gene. DNA for the CDR3: TGTGCCAGCAGAGGGGCAGGGGGCACTGAAGCTTTCTTT. Amino acid sequence: CASRGAGGTEAFF.

The rearrangement links TRBV5-1 to TRBJ2-1, with D possibly being TRBD1 (5 bases). This CDR3 region has 15 residues. Germline CDR1 reads SGHRS; CDR2 reads YFSETQ. V lost 3 bases, J lost 5 bases, and 15 bases lay in between. In DNA, the CDR3 is TGCGCCAGCAGCTCCAGGGTTGGACGGGACAATGAGCAGTTCTTC. The encoded protein is CASSSRVGRDNEQFF.

This clone showed up just a few times. The V call is TRBV9, the J call TRBJ1-1; 7 bases fit TRBD1. CDR1 and CDR2 from the germline V gene are SGDLS and YYNGEE. Trimming cost V 4 bases and J 3 bases; bases outside gene matches: 9. The length of the CDR3 is 15 residues. The CDR3 sequence is CASSNVDREDTEAFF. CDR3 DNA: TGTGCCAGCAGCAACGTTGACAGGGAGGACACTGAAGCTTTCTTT.

The CDR3 region is CASSLTTAYEQYF. CDR3 bases: TGTGCCAGCAGCTTAACGACAGCTTACGAGCAGTACTTC. The chain combines TRBV7-9 with TRBJ2-7, with D tentatively TRBD1 (5 bases). The CDR3 extends over 13 amino acids. Trimming removed 2 bases at V and 4 bases at J, with 9 bases between. Germline CDR1 SEHNR, CDR2 FQNEAQ (reference sequence).

The rearrangement uses TRBV29-1 and TRBJ2-6, with 9 bases that match TRBD1. CDR3 length equals 18 residues. Germline V lookup: CDR1 SQVTM, CDR2 ANQGSEA. V was clipped by 2 bases and J by 2 bases; unmatched bases: 10. CDR3: CSVETRDREPPGANVLTF. The DNA of the CDR3 is TGCAGCGTTGAAACCCGGGACAGGGAGCCTCCTGGGGCCAACGTCCTGACTTTC.

In the case of this clone: The sample contains more than one DNA sequence encoding this CDR3. The J gene is TRBJ1-1, the V gene TRBV18; unclear D gene. The CDR3 runs 14 residues. Germline CDR1 reads KGHSH; CDR2 reads LQKENI. The V and J ends lost 2 bases and 1 base respectively, with 8 bases between them. The CDR3 DNA reads as TGTGCCAGCTCACCATTAGATCGGAACACTGAAGCTTTCTTT. Translating it yields CASSPLDRNTEAFF.

This chain links TRBV15 with TRBJ2-2; D uncertain. In germline, CDR1 is LNHNV, CDR2 YYDKDF (reference sequence). This CDR3 comprises 16 residues. Between the trimmed V and J ends, which lost 3 bases and 4 bases, there was a span of 15 bases. The CDR3 nucleotides are TGTGCCACCAGCAGTGCATCTGGGCCCCGCACCGGGGAGCTGTTTTTT. Protein: CATSSASGPRTGELFF.